The 13 T cell receptor beta chains below were found in one sample sequenced in a study of graft-versus-host responses after intestinal transplantation. Assay used: immunoSEQ multiplex PCR; TCRdb lists only in-frame clones, some missing. Found here are about 120,000 clones, about nine tenths of them singletons; the top ten hold approximately 0.18%. No antigens are known for them. Source: unstimulated CD4+ T cells sorted from spleen or lymph node cells, taken before intestinal transplant. The receptors originated from a human donor who received an intestinal transplant.

This sequence joins TRBV2 and TRBJ1-1; 7 nucleotides align to TRBD1. The V segment lost 0 bases and the J segment 0 bases; nucleotides outside the gene matches: 4. Germline CDR1 is SNHLY and CDR2 is FYNNEI. The CDR3 sequence is 16 residues long. CDR3 region: CASSEAGQTVNTEAFF. The CDR3 DNA is TGTGCCAGCAGTGAAGCGGGACAGACGGTGAACACTGAAGCTTTCTTT.

The V gene is TRBV7-6, the J gene TRBJ2-7; D may be TRBD2 (5 bases). CDR3 length: 15 residues. Trimming shortened V by 1 base and J by 0 bases, and 10 bases separated the two germline ends. Germline assignment: CDR1 SGHVS and CDR2 FNYEAQ. In DNA, the CDR3 is TGTGCCAGCAGCTTAGGGGCGGGCAGCTCCTACGAGCAGTACTTC. Translated: CASSLGAGSSYEQYF.

V usage is TRBV7-2 and J usage is TRBJ1-5; no clear D. There are 16 residues in the CDR3. Trimming took 2 bases from V and 0 from J, leaving 11 bases between them. CDR1 and CDR2 from the germline V gene are SGHTA and FQGNSA. CDR3 loop: CASSLWSPYSNQPQHF. The DNA for the CDR3 is TGTGCCAGCAGCTTATGGTCTCCCTATAGCAATCAGCCCCAGCATTTT.

The CDR3 DNA reads TGCGCCAGCAGCTTGAGCCGGGGGGCCACAGATACGCAGTATTTT. This codes for CASSLSRGATDTQYF. This sequence joins TRBV5-1 and TRBJ2-3, with D possibly matching TRBD2 (7 bases). Germline lookup yields CDR1 SGHRS and CDR2 YFSETQ. V was cut by 1 base and J by 2 bases, with 11 bases left in between. The CDR3 spans 15 residues.

The chain is built from TRBV6-1 and TRBJ1-2; D ambiguous. CDR3 length: 15 residues. Trimming removed 6 bases at V and 7 bases at J, with 21 bases between. CDR1 is MNHNS, CDR2 SASEGT, per germline. The CDR3 nucleotides are TGTGCCAGCAGGAGGTCGACGGAGGCCATGGGTGGCTACACCTTC. It encodes CASRRSTEAMGGYTF.

The rearrangement links TRBV5-5 to TRBJ1-2, with no clear D. CDR1 and CDR2 (germline): SGHKS, YYEKEE (reference sequence). The CDR3 runs 12 residues. Trimming cost V 0 bases and J 4 bases, with 4 bases left between them. CDR3 sequence: CASSLDSYGYTF. In DNA form, the CDR3 reads TGTGCCAGCAGCTTGGACAGCTATGGCTACACCTTC.

This chain links TRBV19 with TRBJ1-3, with TRBD1 identical over 11 bases. The trim removed 3 bases at V and 5 bases at J, leaving 0 bases unmatched. Germline V gene data show CDR1 as LNHDA and CDR2 as SQIVND (reference sequence). The length of the CDR3 is 14 residues. The CDR3 DNA reads as TGTGCCAGTAGTATGGACAGGGGGCGAAACACCATATATTTT. Protein product: CASSMDRGRNTIYF.

The chain uses TRBV14 and TRBJ2-7; 7 positions match TRBD1. CDR3 length: 15 residues. Germline V gene lookup returns CDR1 SGHDN and CDR2 FVKESK. Trimming took 0 bases from V and 5 from J; bases not matched to a gene: 7. CDR3 DNA sequence: TGTGCCAGCAGCCAAGACAGGGGGTACGTCCACGAGCAGTACTTC. It yields the protein CASSQDRGYVHEQYF. Full variable domain (rest looked up from reference TRBV14 and TRBJ2-7): EAGVTQFPSHSVIEKGQTVTLRCDPISGHDNLYWYRRVMGKEIKFLLHFVKESKQDESGMPNNRFLAERTGGTYSTLKVQPAELEDSGVYFCASSQDRGYVHEQYFGPGTRLTVT.

The chain joins TRBV11-1 to TRBJ2-2, with 7 bases lining up with TRBD1. With V trimmed by 4 bases and J by 4 bases, 6 bases remained unmatched. CDR1 and CDR2 from the germline V gene are SGHAT and FQDESV (reference sequence). There are 15 residues in the CDR3. The DNA for the CDR3 is TGTGCCAGCAGCTCTGACAGGGCGGGCACCGGGGAGCTGTTTTTT. The encoded protein is CASSSDRAGTGELFF. The whole variable domain, remainder taken from reference TRBV11-1 and TRBJ2-2, is EAEVAQSPRYKITEKSQAVAFWCDPISGHATLYWYRQILGQGPELLVQFQDESVVDDSQLPKDRFSAERLKGVDSTLKIQPAELGDSAMYLCASSSDRAGTGELFFGEGSRLTVL.

The chain couples TRBV6-5 to TRBJ1-2; no clear D gene. This CDR3 spans 13 amino acids. Trimming shortened V by 2 bases and J by 2 bases, and 6 bases separated the two germline ends. The germline V gene has CDR1 MNHEY and CDR2 SVGAGI. In DNA form, the CDR3 reads TGTGCCAGCAGTTACGTCGGGAACTATGGCTACACCTTC. Protein sequence: CASSYVGNYGYTF.

The chain couples TRBV2 to TRBJ1-1; D is unresolved. Trimming left V 8 bases short and J 1 base short, with 17 bases between. The germline V gene encodes CDR1 SNHLY and CDR2 FYNNEI. The CDR3 runs to 15 residues. CDR3 nucleotide sequence: TGTGCCAGCCTTCCCCTCGGGGTGTCGAACACTGAAGCTTTCTTT. This gives the protein CASLPLGVSNTEAFF.

This clone was detected once. The rearrangement joins TRBV5-4 to TRBJ1-1; D gene ambiguous. CDR1 SGHNT and CDR2 YYREEE come from the germline V gene (reference sequence). There are 15 residues in the CDR3. With 2 bases removed from V and 3 bases from J, the gap between germline ends came to 14 bases. CDR3 amino acids: CASSFPTPGDTEAFF. The CDR3 DNA reads as TGTGCCAGCAGCTTCCCGACACCAGGCGACACTGAAGCTTTCTTT.

Points on this clone: One junction end does not reproduce the germline sequence, and a read error may be involved. The V call is TRBV7-2, the J call TRBJ1-6; possible D gene TRBD1, 5 bases. CDR3 length: 17 residues. The V gene's germline CDR1 is SGHTA and CDR2 FQGNSA. The CDR3 nucleotides are TGTGCCAGCAGCCTAGCAGCAGGGAACTCCTATAATTCACCCCTCCACTTT. Its protein product is CASSLAAGNSYNSPLHF.